Shown below are 24 T cell receptor beta chains from a single sample sequenced in a study of T cells in Graves' hyperthyroidism and ophthalmopathy. The CDR3 regions of TCR beta were amplified from RNA transcripts. The primer set for the first-round RT-PCR of the TCR CDR3 was HTBI. TCRdb ran MiXCR on the multiplex PCR reads and lists one entry per CDR3 protein. The sample has some 600,000 distinct CDR3 sequences; approximately 15% are singletons. Sequenced input: blood. The receptors stem from a woman in her twenties or thirties with Graves' hyperthyroidism that later progressed to Graves' ophthalmopathy.

This clonotype turned up a few times. The J gene is TRBJ1-1, the V gene TRBV7-9; D is unclear. V was pared by 5 bases and J by 11 bases, with 18 bases between. The CDR3 has 13 amino acids. Germline lookup yields CDR1 SEHNR and CDR2 FQNEAQ (reference sequence). The chain's CDR3 is CASSLDLVGKAFF. CDR3 nucleotide sequence: TGTGCCAGCAGCCTTGACCTCGTTGGGAAGGCTTTCTTT.

This clonotype has a count of ten or more. V and J are TRBV25-1 and TRBJ1-5; a weak D match, TRBD1 (6 bases). The CDR3 loop spans 16 amino acids. V lost 1 base, J lost 4 bases, and 14 bases lay in between. Looked up from germline, CDR1 is MGHDK and CDR2 is SYGVNS. The CDR3 DNA is TGTGCCAGCAGTGAATCCATGGGGGCCGGTAATCAGCCCCAGCATTTT. Amino acid sequence: CASSESMGAGNQPQHF.

Many counts were recorded for this clonotype. V and J are TRBV30 and TRBJ2-1; 7 bases fit TRBD2. The CDR3 sequence is 13 residues long. Germline V gives CDR1 GTSNPN, CDR2 SVGIG (reference sequence). V was pared by 4 bases and J by 6 bases, with 6 bases of the junction left unmatched. The chain's CDR3 is CAWKGGSGNEQFF. The DNA for the CDR3 is TGTGCCTGGAAAGGCGGGAGCGGCAATGAGCAGTTCTTC.

This clonotype was seen repeatedly, ten times or more. The chain uses TRBV7-2 and TRBJ2-5; D not certain. The CDR3 consists of 13 residues. V was pared by 5 bases and J by 5 bases, with 12 bases between. Germline V gene lookup returns CDR1 SGHTA and CDR2 FQGNSA. CDR3 residues: CASSSTGIETQYF. The CDR3 DNA follows: TGTGCCAGCAGCAGCACGGGTATTGAGACCCAGTACTTC. Together with reference TRBV7-2 and TRBJ2-5, the CDR3 gives the full variable domain: GAGVSQSPSNKVTEKGKDVELRCDPISGHTALYWYRQSLGQGLEFLIYFQGNSAPDKSGLPSDRFSAERTGGSVSTLTIQRTQQEDSAVYLCASSSTGIETQYFGPGTRLLVL.

The rearrangement links TRBV7-9 to TRBJ2-1; 10 nucleotides align to TRBD2. Germline V gene sequence: CDR1 SEHNR, CDR2 FQNEAQ (reference sequence). J gave up 6 bases and V 3 bases, and 8 bases lay outside the gene matches. CDR3 length: 16 residues. The CDR3 reads CASSLSPGLARNEQFF. The CDR3 region has the DNA TGTGCCAGCAGCTTGTCGCCGGGACTAGCGCGCAATGAGCAGTTCTTC.

The chain has TRBV19 and TRBJ1-4, with D unclear. Germline CDR1 and CDR2: LNHDA and SQIVND (reference sequence). The germline V and J ends were trimmed by 3 bases and 0 bases, with 8 bases remaining between them. The CDR3 covers 15 residues. CDR3 sequence (DNA): TGTGCCAGTAGTATCCTCCATGCAACTAATGAAAAACTGTTTTTT. It translates to CASSILHATNEKLFF. Full variable domain (remainder filled in from reference TRBV19 and TRBJ1-4): DGGITQSPKYLFRKEGQNVTLSCEQNLNHDAMYWYRQDPGQGLRLIYYSQIVNDFQKGDIAEGYSVSREKKESFPLTVTSAQKNPTAFYLCASSILHATNEKLFFGSGTQLSVL.

As for this clonotype: With a much larger clone just one base away, this may be a read error. This rearrangement joins TRBV11-2 to TRBJ2-1; D remains unclear. Trimming took off 5 bases at V and 3 bases at J, with 11 bases between the two ends. This CDR3 region has 14 residues. CDR1 is SGHAT, CDR2 FQNNGV, per germline. CDR3 protein: CASSIMEDYNEQFF. The DNA for the CDR3 is TGTGCCAGCAGCATTATGGAAGACTACAATGAGCAGTTCTTC.

Only a few counts were recorded for this clonotype. This chain uses TRBV25-1 with TRBJ2-7, with 7 bases that match TRBD2. The CDR3 is made up of 15 amino acids. Losses at the gene ends were 2 bases for V and 4 bases for J; bases not matched to a gene: 8. Germline V gene sequence: CDR1 MGHDK, CDR2 SYGVNS. CDR3 protein: CASSEAGLPHYEQYF. The CDR3 DNA reads as TGTGCCAGCAGTGAAGCGGGACTACCCCATTACGAGCAGTACTTC.

This clonotype was found many times. V usage is TRBV28 and J usage is TRBJ1-1; the D gene is possibly TRBD1 (5 bases). The CDR3 has 12 amino acids. Germline CDR1 reads MDHEN; CDR2 reads SYDVKM. V was trimmed by 6 bases and J by 4 bases, leaving 9 bases between them. The CDR3 DNA sequence: TGTGCCAGCAGCCAGGGTACCACTGAAGCTTTCTTT. Its protein is CASSQGTTEAFF. The full variable domain, completed using reference TRBV28 and TRBJ1-1, is DVKVTQSSRYLVKRTGEKVFLECVQDMDHENMFWYRQDPGLGLRLIYFSYDVKMKEKGDIPEGYSVSREKKERFSLILESASTNQTSMYLCASSQGTTEAFFGQGTRLTVV.

The chain joins TRBV4-1 to TRBJ1-2; no clear D gene. The germline CDR1 and CDR2 sequences are MGHRA and YSYEKL. V was trimmed by 2 bases and J by 8 bases, leaving 12 bases between them. The CDR3 has 13 amino acids. CDR3 residues: CASSQLEGRGYTF. The CDR3 coding sequence is TGCGCCAGCAGCCAACTAGAGGGTAGGGGCTACACCTTC.

Turning to this clonotype: No conserved phenylalanine or tryptophan is present at the end of the CDR3, so a read error is the likely explanation. This rearrangement joins TRBV3-1 to TRBJ2-1; D is perhaps TRBD2 (5 bases). CDR1 LGHDT and CDR2 YNNKEL come from the germline V gene (reference sequence). Trimming took off 2 bases at V and 8 bases at J, with 16 bases between the two ends. This CDR3 contains 15 residues. Here the CDR3 reads CASSQWARGPHEQFI. CDR3 nucleotide sequence: TGTGCCAGCAGCCAATGGGCGAGAGGGCCCCATGAGCAGTTCATC.

The chain uses TRBV19 and TRBJ2-7; possibly TRBD1 for D (5 bases). The CDR3 sequence is 15 residues long. Germline-derived CDR1 and CDR2 are LNHDA and SQIVND (reference sequence). V was cut by 6 bases and J by 6 bases, with 21 bases left in between. The CDR3 DNA follows: TGTGCCAGTAGCCCAGGAAGCAAGGCCAGGGTCGAGCAGTACTTC. Encoded protein: CASSPGSKARVEQYF.

Concerning this clonotype itself: This sequence may be a read error, since a much larger clone differs from it by one base. As the CDR3 is not closed by the conserved phenylalanine or tryptophan, this likely results from a read error. The V call is TRBV27, the J call TRBJ1-1; weak D call: TRBD1 (5 bases). From germline, CDR1 is MNHEY and CDR2 SMNVEV (reference sequence). The CDR3 has 14 amino acids. The V and J ends lost 5 bases and 0 bases respectively, with 10 bases between them. CDR3 DNA sequence: TGTGCCAGCAGTCCAGGGAACCTGAACACTGAAGCTTTCTCT. This translates into CASSPGNLNTEAFS.

This clonotype has ten or more counts. This chain joins TRBV28 and TRBJ2-5; D unresolved. The CDR3 is 14 residues long. V lost 3 bases and J lost 4, with 12 bases in between. The germline V gene encodes CDR1 MDHEN and CDR2 SYDVKM. CDR3 region: CASSFGSRRETQYF. The CDR3 DNA follows: TGTGCCAGCAGTTTTGGTAGCAGGCGAGAGACCCAGTACTTC.

This clonotype showed up many times. The chain joins TRBV11-2 to TRBJ2-7; D is perhaps TRBD1 (5 bases). V lost 4 bases and J lost 2, with 12 bases in between. The CDR3 sequence is 14 residues long. Germline-derived CDR1 and CDR2 are SGHAT and FQNNGV. CDR3 nucleotide sequence: TGTGCCAGCAGCTCCGGACACCTCACCTACGAGCAGTACTTC. It specifies CASSSGHLTYEQYF.

This clonotype was seen many times. This rearrangement joins TRBV28 to TRBJ2-7; either TRBD1 or TRBD2 may fit D (5 bases each). The CDR3 has 16 amino acids. In germline, CDR1 is MDHEN, CDR2 SYDVKM. Trimming left V 6 bases short and J 1 base short, with 19 bases between. In DNA, the CDR3 is TGTGCCAGCAGACCTCCAGCCGGGACCGAATCCTACGAGCAGTACTTC. Its protein product is CASRPPAGTESYEQYF.

The table lists this clonotype with many counts. The gene calls are TRBV9 and TRBJ2-1; D uncertain. The germline CDR1 and CDR2 sequences are SGDLS and YYNGEE. Trimming removed 4 bases from V and 9 bases from J, with 17 bases in between. The CDR3 covers 14 residues. CDR3: CASSLHSSGREQFF. The CDR3 nucleotides are TGTGCCAGCAGCTTACACTCGTCCGGCCGTGAGCAGTTCTTC. The full variable domain, completed using reference TRBV9 and TRBJ2-1, is DSGVTQTPKHLITATGQRVTLRCSPRSGDLSVYWYQQSLDQGLQFLIQYYNGEERAKGNILERFSAQQFPDLHSELNLSSLELGDSALYFCASSLHSSGREQFFGPGTRLTVL.

This clonotype came up many times. V gene TRBV2 combines with J gene TRBJ1-1; D is undetermined. CDR3 length equals 13 residues. CDR1 and CDR2 (germline): SNHLY, FYNNEI. With 3 bases removed from V and 4 bases from J, the gap between germline ends came to 9 bases. The CDR3 protein is CASSEGPGTEAFF. The CDR3 nucleotides are TGTGCCAGCAGTGAGGGCCCGGGCACTGAAGCTTTCTTT.

This clonotype has a count of ten or more. The rearrangement joins TRBV12-3 or TRBV12-4 to TRBJ2-3, with D possibly matching TRBD2 (6 bases). The CDR3 has 16 amino acids. V was pared by 6 bases and J by 0 bases, with 16 bases between. CDR3 in DNA: TGTGCCAGCAGGACAGCGGGCTGGCGGAGCACAGATACGCAGTATTTT. The encoded protein is CASRTAGWRSTDTQYF.

This clonotype was detected ten times or more. This rearrangement joins TRBV7-6 to TRBJ1-1; D ambiguous. The CDR3 is 15 residues long. V gave up 1 base and J gave up 1 base, with 10 bases separating them. Germline CDR1 reads SGHVS; CDR2 reads FNYEAQ. This CDR3 is CASSLGSVGNTEAFF. CDR3 sequence (DNA): TGTGCCAGCAGCTTAGGTAGTGTGGGGAACACTGAAGCTTTCTTT.

This clonotype was counted many times. V usage is TRBV27 and J usage is TRBJ1-1, with 9 nucleotides matching TRBD1. Unmatched junction bases numbered 8, after V lost 6 bases and J lost 3 bases. This CDR3 is 15 amino acids long. Looked up from germline, CDR1 is MNHEY and CDR2 is SMNVEV (reference sequence). CDR3 amino acids: CASRDRGPRDTEAFF. CDR3 coding DNA: TGTGCCAGCAGGGACAGGGGCCCCCGCGACACTGAAGCTTTCTTT.

This clonotype was detected ten times or more. The rearrangement joins TRBV6-1 to TRBJ1-2; 12 positions match TRBD1. Germline CDR1 is MNHNS and CDR2 is SASEGT. Trimming cost V 6 bases and J 4 bases; bases outside gene matches: 9. The CDR3 totals 16 residues. In nucleotides, the CDR3 is TGTGCCAGCAGGAGGGACAGGGGGCAAAATTCCTATGGCTACACCTTC. It yields the protein CASRRDRGQNSYGYTF.

This chain links TRBV12-3 or TRBV12-4 with TRBJ2-1; weak D call: TRBD2 (6 bases). V dropped 5 bases and J dropped 6 bases, with 17 bases sitting between them. The CDR3 runs 15 residues. CDR3: CASSPGLSWRNEQFF. DNA of the CDR3: TGTGCCAGCAGTCCAGGACTAAGTTGGCGCAATGAGCAGTTCTTC.

This clonotype was observed a single time. The J gene is TRBJ2-7, the V gene TRBV7-9; D might be TRBD2 (6 bases). This CDR3 has 17 residues. The germline gives CDR1 SEHNR, CDR2 FQNEAQ (reference sequence). V dropped 3 bases and J dropped 1 base, with 19 bases sitting between them. The CDR3 protein is CASSLDPMGRTSYEQYF. Written as DNA, the CDR3 is TGTGCCAGCAGCTTGGACCCTATGGGGAGGACATCCTACGAGCAGTACTTC.